Sequencing of this TCR beta chain was carried out in a study of T cells after yellow fever vaccination. This clonotype has at least ten counts. Antigen unknown. TCRdb itself ran the 5' RACE reads through MiXCR, one entry per CDR3 protein. The sample records 550,000 to 750,000 distinct CDR3 sequences, around an eighth being singletons. Study-wide points: Relatively few clonotypes were ones that appeared in both CD4 and CD8 compartments. Most primary-vaccination clones reappeared after the booster (about 97% CD4, 75% to 90% CD8). By day 5 rather than day 15, the secondary response had peaked, though it was weaker.

Germline CDR1 reads DFQATT; CDR2 reads SNEGSKA (reference sequence). Between the trimmed V and J ends, which lost 1 base and 3 bases, there was a span of 11 bases. The CDR3 length is 14 residues. The receptor's source is a man aged 25-40 years who received the YFV17D yellow fever vaccine. The J gene is TRBJ2-3, the V gene TRBV20-1, with D possibly TRBD1 on 5 matching bases. The specimen was PBMCs, collected on the day of the yellow fever booster vaccination. The CDR3 protein is CSARGGRETDTQYF. CDR3 nucleotide sequence: TGCAGTGCTAGAGGGGGCAGGGAAACAGATACGCAGTATTTT.